Listed below are T cell receptor beta chains from one sample, sequenced in a study of T-cell memory formation after mild COVID-19. One entry per CDR3 protein, called by TCRdb with MiXCR from the 5' RACE reads. The sample holds 350,000 to 450,000 distinct CDR3 sequences, about an eighth seen once. What was sequenced was PBMCs or a T cell subset sorted from them (not recorded which). Receptor source: a man aged 18 to 29 who had mild COVID-19 (a few samples of this study predate the infection). Cell type and time point are not known. The CDR3 runs from the conserved cysteine through the conserved F or W. The D gene is left open where the match is weak. Not all rows give a size; the values are once, few, many and, for expanded clones, a class.

size	D	V	J	CDR3	DNA
few	TRBD2	TRBV19	TRBJ2-3	CASNPTSLGGDTQYF	TGTGCCAGTAATCCGACTAGCCTTGGTGGAGATACGCAGTATTTT
medium-sized	-	TRBV13	TRBJ2-3	CASSFSSTDTQYF	TGTGCCAGCAGCTTCTCCAGCACAGATACGCAGTATTTT
-	-	TRBV3-1	TRBJ1-6	CASSFGPEHSPLHF	TGTGCCAGCAGTTTTGGGCCAGAACATTCACCCCTCCACTTT
-	-	TRBV7-2	TRBJ2-5	CASSSRLEETQYF	TGTGCCAGCAGCTCCCGACTAGAAGAGACCCAGTACTTC
many	-	TRBV15	TRBJ2-3	CATSRDRTATDTQYF	TGTGCCACCAGCAGAGATCGGACAGCCACAGATACGCAGTATTTT
-	TRBD1	TRBV12-3/TRBV12-4	TRBJ1-5	CASSLGGQGGNQPQHF	TGTGCCAGCAGTTTAGGGGGCCAGGGGGGCAATCAGCCCCAGCATTTT
few	-	TRBV7-9	TRBJ2-7	CASSFMSYEQYF	TGTGCCAGCAGCTTCATGTCTTACGAGCAGTACTTC
few	-	TRBV2	TRBJ2-3	CARGGGNTDTQYF	TGTGCCAGAGGGGGAGGGAACACAGATACGCAGTATTTT
few	-	TRBV3-1	TRBJ2-5	CASSPWGETQYF	TGTGCCAGCAGCCCGTGGGGAGAGACCCAGTACTTC
few	-	TRBV5-1	TRBJ2-2	CASSLVPVRANTGELFF	TGCGCCAGCAGCTTGGTTCCGGTCAGGGCGAACACCGGGGAGCTGTTTTTT
-	TRBD2	TRBV10-3	TRBJ2-1	CAIRASGGYNEQFF	TGTGCCATCAGAGCTAGCGGGGGATACAATGAGCAGTTCTTC
many	-	TRBV12-3/TRBV12-4	TRBJ2-7	CASSFAPSAGYEQYF	TGTGCCAGCAGTTTTGCCCCCTCGGCAGGCTACGAGCAGTACTTC
-	TRBD1	TRBV5-1	TRBJ2-7	CASSPGPGQGLRAYEQYF	TGCGCCAGCAGCCCCGGACCGGGACAGGGACTGCGGGCCTACGAGCAGTACTTC
many	-	TRBV4-3	TRBJ1-4	CASRRAATNEKLFF	TGCGCCAGCCGACGGGCGGCAACTAATGAAAAACTGTTTTTT
-	TRBD1	TRBV7-2	TRBJ2-5	CASSLGGQRETQYF	TGTGCCAGCAGCTTAGGGGGACAGAGGGAGACCCAGTACTTC
few	-	TRBV3-1	TRBJ2-1	CASSLPRLGGGNEQFF	TGTGCCAGCAGCCTCCCCCGGCTGGGGGGTGGGAATGAGCAGTTCTTC
-	-	TRBV29-1	TRBJ2-1	CSVEESRRNEQFF	TGCAGCGTTGAGGAGAGTCGGAGAAATGAGCAGTTCTTC
few	TRBD1	TRBV6-1	TRBJ2-7	CASIPWDSTFYEQYF	TGTGCCAGCATCCCCTGGGACAGCACCTTCTACGAGCAGTACTTC
many	TRBD1	TRBV5-1	TRBJ1-2	CASSPGQGNYGYTF	TGTGCCAGCAGCCCCGGACAGGGGAACTATGGCTACACCTTC
-	TRBD1	TRBV10-3	TRBJ1-1	CAISESYRGRNTEAFF	TGTGCCATCAGTGAGTCTTACAGGGGGCGGAACACTGAAGCTTTCTTT
few	-	TRBV7-2	TRBJ2-1	CASSLDPGGPFF	TGTGCCAGCAGCTTAGATCCAGGCGGGCCGTTCTTC
-	-	TRBV2	TRBJ1-5	CASSGRQGNQPQHF	TGTGCCAGCAGTGGCCGACAGGGCAATCAGCCCCAGCATTTT
-	-	TRBV20-1	TRBJ2-7	CSATNREPHEQYF	TGCAGTGCCACTAATCGGGAGCCCCACGAGCAGTACTTC
many	-	TRBV20-1	TRBJ2-1	CSAPWSGEQFF	TGCAGTGCCCCCTGGAGCGGTGAGCAGTTCTTC
few	-	TRBV7-9	TRBJ2-4	CASSYDSIQYF	TGTGCCAGCAGCTATGACTCTATACAGTACTTC
-	TRBD2	TRBV6-5	TRBJ2-3	CASSYLLAGGADTQYF	TGTGCCAGCAGTTACCTTCTAGCGGGGGGTGCAGATACGCAGTATTTT
few	TRBD1	TRBV18	TRBJ1-5	CASSLDGTGVQPQHF	TGTGCCAGCTCACTAGATGGGACAGGGGTTCAGCCCCAGCATTTT
few	TRBD2	TRBV6-6	TRBJ2-3	CASSYPGLAGGTDTQYF	TGTGCCAGCAGTTACCCGGGACTAGCGGGGGGTACTGATACGCAGTATTTT
-	TRBD2	TRBV7-9	TRBJ2-1	CASSFSGLAGDQGNEQFF	TGTGCCAGCAGCTTTTCTGGACTAGCGGGGGATCAGGGCAATGAGCAGTTCTTC
-	-	TRBV13	TRBJ1-2	CASSLGPTYGYTF	TGTGCCAGCAGCTTAGGCCCTACCTATGGCTACACCTTC
few	-	TRBV9	TRBJ1-2	CASSVQGNYGYTF	TGTGCCAGCAGCGTACAGGGAAACTATGGCTACACCTTC
few	-	TRBV27	TRBJ2-1	CASSLTTYNEQFF	TGTGCCAGCAGTTTAACGACGTACAATGAGCAGTTCTTC